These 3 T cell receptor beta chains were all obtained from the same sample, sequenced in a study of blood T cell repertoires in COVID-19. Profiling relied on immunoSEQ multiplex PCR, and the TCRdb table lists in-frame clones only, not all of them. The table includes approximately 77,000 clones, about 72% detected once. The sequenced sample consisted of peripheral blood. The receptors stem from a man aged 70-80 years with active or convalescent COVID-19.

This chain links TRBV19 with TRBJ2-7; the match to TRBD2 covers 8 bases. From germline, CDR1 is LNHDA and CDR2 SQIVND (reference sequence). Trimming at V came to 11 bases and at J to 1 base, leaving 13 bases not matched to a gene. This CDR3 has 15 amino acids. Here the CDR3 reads CAGSTLRGVSYEQYF. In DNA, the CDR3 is TGTGCCGGTTCCACCCTGCGGGGGGTTTCCTACGAGCAGTACTTC.

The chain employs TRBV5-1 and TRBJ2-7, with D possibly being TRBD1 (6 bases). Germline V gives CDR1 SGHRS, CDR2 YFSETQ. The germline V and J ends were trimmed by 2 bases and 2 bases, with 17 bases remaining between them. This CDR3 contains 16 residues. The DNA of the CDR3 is TGCGCCAGCAGCTTTGACGATGACAGGCAAACCTACGAGCAGTACTTC. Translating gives CASSFDDDRQTYEQYF.

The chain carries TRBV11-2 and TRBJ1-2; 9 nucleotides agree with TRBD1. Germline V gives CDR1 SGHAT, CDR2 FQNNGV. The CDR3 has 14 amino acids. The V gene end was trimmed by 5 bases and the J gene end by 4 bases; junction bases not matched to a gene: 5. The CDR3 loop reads CASSGGTGIYGYTF. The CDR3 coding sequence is TGTGCCAGCAGCGGTGGGACAGGGATCTATGGCTACACCTTC.